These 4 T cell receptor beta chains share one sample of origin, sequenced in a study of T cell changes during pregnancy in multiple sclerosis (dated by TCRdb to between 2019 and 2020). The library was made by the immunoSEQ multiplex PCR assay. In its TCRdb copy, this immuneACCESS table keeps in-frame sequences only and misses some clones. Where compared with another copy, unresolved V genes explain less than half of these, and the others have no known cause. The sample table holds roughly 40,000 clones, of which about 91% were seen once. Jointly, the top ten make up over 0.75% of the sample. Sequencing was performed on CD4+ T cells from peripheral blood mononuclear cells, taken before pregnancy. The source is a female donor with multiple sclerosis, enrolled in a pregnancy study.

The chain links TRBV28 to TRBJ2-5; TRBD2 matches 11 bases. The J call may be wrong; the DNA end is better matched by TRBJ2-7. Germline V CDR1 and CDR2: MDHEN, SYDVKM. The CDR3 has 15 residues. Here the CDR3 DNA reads TGTGCCAGCAGTTCTTCTAGCGGGAGGACCTACGAGCAGTACTTC. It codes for CASSSSSGRTYEQYF.

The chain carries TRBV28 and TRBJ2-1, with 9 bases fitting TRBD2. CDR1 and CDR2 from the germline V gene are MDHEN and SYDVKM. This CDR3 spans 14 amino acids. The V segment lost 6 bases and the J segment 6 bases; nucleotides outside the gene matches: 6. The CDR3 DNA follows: TGTGCCAGCAGATTGGGACTAGCAAGCAATGAGCAGTTCTTC. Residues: CASRLGLASNEQFF. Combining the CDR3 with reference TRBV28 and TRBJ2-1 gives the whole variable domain DVKVTQSSRYLVKRTGEKVFLECVQDMDHENMFWYRQDPGLGLRLIYFSYDVKMKEKGDIPEGYSVSREKKERFSLILESASTNQTSMYLCASRLGLASNEQFFGPGTRLTVL.

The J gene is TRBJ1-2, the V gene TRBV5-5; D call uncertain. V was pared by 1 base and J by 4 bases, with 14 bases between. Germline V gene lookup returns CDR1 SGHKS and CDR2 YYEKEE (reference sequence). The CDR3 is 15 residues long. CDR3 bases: TGTGCCAGCAGCTTGAGTCCTCAACTCTTCTATGGCTACACCTTC. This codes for CASSLSPQLFYGYTF.

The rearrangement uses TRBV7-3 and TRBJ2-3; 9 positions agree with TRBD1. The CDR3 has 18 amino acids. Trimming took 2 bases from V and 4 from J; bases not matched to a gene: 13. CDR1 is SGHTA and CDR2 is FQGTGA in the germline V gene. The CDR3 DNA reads TGTGCCAGCAGCTTAGCTTTTCCGGGACAGGGATTTGCAGATACGCAGTATTTT. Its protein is CASSLAFPGQGFADTQYF.